The rows below give T cell receptor beta chains drawn from one sample of a study. MiXCR, applied by TCRdb to the 5' RACE reads, yields one record per CDR3 protein. The sample has roughly 11,000 distinct CDR3 sequences, 47% seen once. Sequencing was done on a sample of tumor-infiltrating naive CD4+ T cells sorted from the breast tumor. These receptor sequences come from a female donor with breast cancer. The CDR3 runs from the conserved cysteine through the conserved F or W. The D gene is left open where the match is weak. Size tells how often a clone was seen (once, few, many) or the class of an expanded clone, and some rows leave it out.

D	size	V	length	J	CDR3	DNA
.	once	TRBV11-2	14	TRBJ2-5	CASSLAPGVEAQYF	TGTGCCAGCAGCTTAGCCCCAGGGGTAGAGGCCCAGTACTTC
.	once	TRBV20-1	12	TRBJ2-3	CSAAGQSDTQYF	TGCAGTGCTGCGGGACAATCAGATACGCAGTATTTT
.	once	TRBV7-3	13	TRBJ1-6	CASSSDRGTPLHF	TGTGCCAGCAGCTCGGACCGTGGAACACCCCTCCACTTT
.	few	TRBV5-5	12	TRBJ2-5	CASSPPQETQYF	TGTGCCAGCAGCCCCCCCCAGGAGACCCAGTACTTC
.	.	TRBV2	14	TRBJ2-5	CASRSGRVQETQYF	TGTGCCAGCAGAAGCGGCCGGGTCCAAGAGACCCAGTACTTC
.	.	TRBV5-4	13	TRBJ1-1	CASSLEQGFEAFF	TGTGCCAGCAGCTTGGAGCAGGGGTTTGAAGCTTTCTTT
TRBD1	.	TRBV5-1	17	TRBJ1-2	CTSSLDLGTANNYGYTF	TGCACCAGCAGCTTGGATCTCGGGACAGCCAATAACTATGGCTACACCTTC
.	.	TRBV20-1	13	TRBJ1-2	CSASDHIDYGYTF	TGCAGTGCTAGTGATCACATCGACTATGGCTACACCTTC
TRBD1	.	TRBV20-1	14	TRBJ2-1	CSAVRQGTYNEQFF	TGCAGTGCGGTTAGACAGGGAACCTACAATGAGCAGTTCTTC
.	.	TRBV6-5	12	TRBJ2-4	CASGRTKNIQYF	TGTGCCAGCGGGAGGACGAAAAACATTCAGTACTTC
TRBD1	.	TRBV30	13	TRBJ1-1	CAWSGTAIRGAFF	TGTGCCTGGAGTGGGACAGCTATCAGGGGGGCTTTCTTT
TRBD1	.	TRBV4-2	14	TRBJ1-2	CASSRRDREYGYTF	TGTGCCAGCAGCCGACGGGACAGGGAATATGGCTACACCTTC
.	.	TRBV20-1	13	TRBJ1-6	CSASVADHSPLHF	TGCAGTGCTTCGGTGGCAGATCATTCACCCCTCCACTTT
TRBD1	few	TRBV29-1	14	TRBJ2-3	CSVAGRTGADTQYF	TGCAGCGTCGCCGGGAGGACAGGGGCAGATACGCAGTATTTT
.	few	TRBV7-2	14	TRBJ2-3	CASSPQTGTDTQYF	TGTGCCAGCAGCCCCCAGACGGGCACAGATACGCAGTATTTT
.	medium-sized	TRBV11-2	13	TRBJ1-4	CASSLSSGEKLFF	TGTGCCAGCAGCTTATCCTCGGGGGAAAAACTGTTTTTT
.	few	TRBV20-1	17	TRBJ1-1	CSASEPRRGWAGTEAFF	TGCAGTGCTAGTGAACCGCGTCGCGGTTGGGCCGGCACTGAAGCTTTCTTT
TRBD1	.	TRBV18	17	TRBJ1-6	CASSPPSGTGSHSPLHF	TGTGCCAGCTCACCCCCCTCCGGGACAGGCAGCCATTCACCCCTCCACTTT
.	.	TRBV20-1	12	TRBJ1-1	CSRQDLEQGAFF	TGCAGTCGGCAGGACCTCGAGCAGGGAGCTTTCTTT
.	.	TRBV5-6	15	TRBJ2-2	CASSLVSTRAGELFF	TGTGCCAGCAGCTTGGTTTCTACCAGGGCCGGGGAGCTGTTTTTC
.	.	TRBV12-3/TRBV12-4	17	TRBJ1-6	CASSGSGVLSYNSPLHF	TGTGCCAGCAGTGGGTCGGGAGTGCTCTCCTACAATTCACCCCTCCACTTT
TRBD1	.	TRBV20-1	13	TRBJ2-3	CSAGTGIVDTQYF	TGCAGTGCTGGGACAGGGATAGTCGATACGCAGTATTTT
TRBD2	few	TRBV29-1	15	TRBJ2-1	CSVETSGSSYNEQFF	TGCAGCGTTGAGACCAGCGGGAGCTCCTACAATGAGCAGTTCTTC
TRBD2	few	TRBV4-2	16	TRBJ2-1	CASSQDGGSGSNEQFF	TGTGCCAGCAGCCAAGACGGTGGTAGCGGGAGCAATGAGCAGTTCTTC
.	.	TRBV12-3/TRBV12-4	13	TRBJ2-1	CASSLGGFYEQFF	TGTGCCAGCAGTCTAGGCGGATTTTATGAGCAGTTCTTC
.	.	TRBV12-3/TRBV12-4	13	TRBJ2-6	CASRLSGANVLTF	TGTGCCAGCCGACTCTCTGGGGCCAACGTCCTGACTTTC
.	few	TRBV13	12	TRBJ2-5	CASSSPGETQYF	TGTGCCAGCAGCTCACCGGGAGAGACCCAGTACTTC
TRBD2	.	TRBV5-1	15	TRBJ2-1	CASRGREGPNNEQFF	TGCGCCAGCAGAGGACGGGAGGGCCCTAACAATGAGCAGTTCTTC
TRBD2	.	TRBV7-3	15	TRBJ2-6	CASSLGGTGANVLTF	TGTGCCAGTAGTTTGGGAGGGACCGGGGCCAACGTCCTGACTTTC
TRBD2	.	TRBV6-2/TRBV6-3	16	TRBJ2-2	CASRPGTSRVTGELFF	TGTGCCAGCAGACCCGGGACTAGCCGGGTCACCGGGGAGCTGTTTTTT
.	few	TRBV28	16	TRBJ2-2	CASTTHGGGDTGELFF	TGTGCCAGCACCACTCACGGGGGCGGGGACACCGGGGAGCTGTTTTTT
.	.	TRBV21-1	14	TRBJ2-7	CASSKHPLGGEQYF	TGTGCCAGCAGCAAACATCCCCTCGGGGGCGAGCAGTACTTC
.	.	TRBV4-3	16	TRBJ2-2	CASSRLGLSTTGELFF	TGCGCCAGCAGCCGCCTAGGGTTATCGACTACCGGGGAGCTGTTTTTT
.	.	TRBV29-1	14	TRBJ2-5	CSVDPYSGQETQYF	TGCAGCGTTGACCCTTATAGCGGACAAGAGACCCAGTACTTC
TRBD1	medium-sized	TRBV4-3	16	TRBJ1-3	CASSQVPTGAGNTIYF	TGCGCCAGCAGCCAAGTGCCGACAGGGGCTGGAAACACCATATATTTT
.	.	TRBV6-5	14	TRBJ1-2	CASSPAPGTGGYTF	TGTGCCAGCAGTCCCGCCCCGGGTACCGGTGGCTACACCTTC
.	.	TRBV7-9	14	TRBJ2-1	CASLGKQRLNEQFF	TGTGCCAGTCTCGGGAAGCAGAGGCTCAATGAGCAGTTCTTC
.	.	TRBV7-2	14	TRBJ2-5	CASSLALWSEAQYF	TGTGCCAGCAGCTTAGCGCTTTGGAGTGAGGCCCAGTACTTC
.	few	TRBV12-3/TRBV12-4	15	TRBJ1-1	CASARSGRLNTEAFF	TGTGCCAGCGCAAGGTCGGGGCGTCTCAACACTGAAGCTTTCTTT
.	.	TRBV30	14	TRBJ2-2	CAWSGTSNTGELFF	TGTGCCTGGAGTGGCACTTCGAACACCGGGGAGCTGTTTTTT
TRBD1	.	TRBV15	17	TRBJ1-5	CATSRAGGHGSNQPQHF	TGTGCCACCAGCAGAGCAGGGGGCCACGGAAGCAATCAGCCCCAGCATTTT
.	.	TRBV28	13	TRBJ2-3	CATQKDSTDTQYF	TGTGCCACCCAGAAGGACAGCACAGATACGCAGTATTTT
.	.	TRBV20-1	10	TRBJ2-5	CSGVIETQYF	TGCAGTGGAGTGATAGAGACCCAGTACTTC
.	few	TRBV5-6	13	TRBJ2-7	CASSLNRVYEQYF	TGTGCCAGCAGCTTAAACAGGGTCTACGAGCAGTACTTC
.	few	TRBV7-2	17	TRBJ2-6	CASSSTKELSGANVLTF	TGTGCCAGCAGCTCCACCAAGGAGCTATCAGGGGCCAACGTCCTGACTTTC
.	.	TRBV11-2	13	TRBJ2-1	CASSQGTINEQFF	TGTGCCAGCAGCCAAGGGACCATCAATGAGCAGTTCTTC
TRBD2	.	TRBV19	15	TRBJ2-1	CASSISSREWGEQFF	TGTGCCAGTAGCATATCGTCGCGGGAGTGGGGTGAGCAGTTCTTC
.	.	TRBV4-2	15	TRBJ1-3	CASSQGQGTGNTIYF	TGTGCCAGCAGCCAAGGCCAGGGAACTGGAAACACCATATATTTT
.	few	TRBV7-2	13	TRBJ2-2	CATPAYNTGELFF	TGTGCCACCCCCGCCTACAACACCGGGGAGCTGTTTTTT
TRBD2	.	TRBV5-1	14	TRBJ2-5	CASSKGLAEETQYF	TGCGCCAGCAGCAAGGGACTAGCTGAAGAGACCCAGTACTTC
.	.	TRBV20-1	14	TRBJ1-3	CSARETVSGNTIYF	TGCAGTGCTAGAGAAACAGTTTCTGGAAACACCATATATTTT
.	once	TRBV7-2	12	TRBJ1-6	CASSWTDSPLHF	TGTGCCAGCAGCTGGACAGATTCACCCCTCCACTTT
.	.	TRBV6-5	14	TRBJ1-2	CASSYTPGNYGYTF	TGTGCCAGCAGTTACACCCCAGGAAACTATGGCTACACCTTC
.	few	TRBV9	16	TRBJ1-2	CASSPTRTVGPQGYTF	TGTGCCAGCAGCCCTACGAGGACAGTCGGGCCTCAGGGCTACACCTTC
TRBD2	few	TRBV29-1	13	TRBJ2-1	CSVAAGGENEQFF	TGCAGCGTTGCAGCGGGAGGGGAGAATGAGCAGTTCTTC